The following is a T cell receptor (beta chain) sequence with its context. Its antigen is unidentified. Reverse transcribed after extraction, RNA yielded cDNA as the sequencing template. Here immunoSEQ multiplex PCR was the method, and the copy in TCRdb shows in-frame clones only, minus some. This sample carries fewer than 250,000 clones, more than 30% of them seen once, and the ten largest clones take almost 0.5%. Described treatment: oral pan-JAK inhibitor, 5-10 mg twice daily. Samples from alopecia areata patients were lesional scalp punch biopsies and peripheral blood. This entry belongs to a study of CD8+ T cells in alopecia areata. The wider study: Patients took tofacitinib for 6 to 18 months, followed by 6 drug-free months.

Study-level points and caveats: Normal skin's resident alphabeta T cells are sequenced alongside lesional scalp T cells.

V was pared by 4 bases and J by 9 bases, with 15 bases between. Germline V CDR1 and CDR2: GTSNPN, SVGIG (reference sequence). There are 13 residues in the CDR3. The clonotype comes from a human donor with alopecia areata. The rearrangement uses TRBV30 and TRBJ2-2, with a possible D match to TRBD2 (5 bases). Material: CD4+ T cells sorted from blood, obtained around week 31, from a patient treated with tofacitinib. The CDR3 bases are TGTGCCTGGACCCTGGACTTGGCCAGGGAGCTGTTTTTT. Translated: CAWTLDLARELFF.